The 7 T cell receptor beta chains listed next were all sequenced from one sample in a study of control samples from healthy donors and cancer patients. Sequencing used immunoSEQ multiplex PCR; TCRdb keeps in-frame clones, though not all of them. Of 75,000 to 100,000 clones listed, roughly 91% were seen once; the top ten hold less than 7%. Source material: blood. The receptors come from a man in his fifties in good health.

In this sample, this clone turned up once. The chain combines TRBV19 with TRBJ2-2; TRBD2 agrees at 7 bases. Per germline, CDR1 LNHDA and CDR2 SQIVND (reference sequence). V lost 7 bases and J lost 8; bases outside the gene matches: 13. The CDR3 consists of 15 residues. CDR3 residues: CASTPWGGSLGELFF. The CDR3, as DNA: TGTGCCAGTACCCCATGGGGGGGAAGTTTGGGGGAGCTGTTTTTT. Based on the CDR3 plus reference TRBV19 and TRBJ2-2, the full variable domain is DGGITQSPKYLFRKEGQNVTLSCEQNLNHDAMYWYRQDPGQGLRLIYYSQIVNDFQKGDIAEGYSVSREKKESFPLTVTSAQKNPTAFYLCASTPWGGSLGELFFGEGSRLTVL.

The chain joins TRBV2 to TRBJ1-2; D uncertain. The germline V and J ends were trimmed by 6 bases and 0 bases, with 14 bases remaining between them. CDR1 SNHLY and CDR2 FYNNEI come from the germline V gene. This CDR3 is built from 15 residues. DNA for the CDR3: TGTGCCAGCAGACCCTTGAAGGCGGCTAACTATGGCTACACCTTC. It is translated as CASRPLKAANYGYTF.

In its sample, this clone was seen a few times. V gene TRBV3-1 (or the pseudogene TRBV3-2) combines with J gene TRBJ2-2; perhaps TRBD2 as D (5 bases). CDR3 size: 15 residues. In germline, CDR1 is LGHDT, CDR2 YNNKEL (reference sequence). Deletions cut 1 base from V and 1 base from J, with 7 bases between. In DNA form, the CDR3 reads TGTGCCAGCAGCCAAGGGGAGATGAACACCGGGGAGCTGTTTTTT. Amino acid sequence: CASSQGEMNTGELFF.

V usage is TRBV6-5 and J usage is TRBJ1-4; TRBD1 might be the D (6 bases). The CDR3 has 13 amino acids. CDR1 and CDR2 (germline): MNHEY, SVGAGI. The V gene lost 11 bases and the J gene lost 3 bases, with 13 bases spanning the gap. This CDR3 is CAVQGSPNEKLFF. Written as DNA, the CDR3 is TGTGCCGTCCAGGGGTCACCTAATGAAAAACTGTTTTTT.

J is TRBJ2-5 and V is TRBV4-1, with D possibly being TRBD1 (5 bases). CDR3 length equals 17 residues. The V end was cut by 0 bases, the J end by 1 base, with 15 bases between. The germline gives CDR1 MGHRA, CDR2 YSYEKL. In DNA form, the CDR3 reads TGCGCCAGCAGCCAAGATGGGGCTTCGGTCGTCCAAGAGACCCAGTACTTC. This translates into CASSQDGASVVQETQYF.

This clone was detected only once. V and J are TRBV18 and TRBJ1-5; tentative D call: TRBD1 (5 bases). Germline-derived CDR1 and CDR2 are KGHSH and LQKENI. The CDR3 runs to 15 residues. Trimming took 6 bases from V and 0 from J, leaving 12 bases between them. In nucleotides, the CDR3 is TGTGCCAGCTCCCAGGGTGGCACTAGCAATCAGCCCCAGCATTTT. Its translation is CASSQGGTSNQPQHF.

The chain joins TRBV5-5 to TRBJ1-5; D uncertain. Trimming stripped 0 bases from V and 11 bases from J, with 15 bases between. Germline V gene lookup returns CDR1 SGHKS and CDR2 YYEKEE (reference sequence). The CDR3 extends over 14 amino acids. CDR3 amino acids: CASSLGPRAEAQHF. Here the CDR3 DNA reads TGTGCCAGCAGCTTGGGTCCACGCGCGGAGGCCCAGCATTTT.